This T cell receptor (beta chain) was identified during a study of CD8 T cells in ankylosing spondylitis. Libraries of TCR beta came from quantitative 5'-RACE with molecular barcodes. TCRdb re-analysed the 5' RACE reads in MiXCR, keeping a single row per CDR3 protein. The sample has 130,000 or so distinct CDR3 sequences; about 6.5% are singletons. Many counts were recorded for this clonotype. What it binds is not known. Findings of the study overall: Ankylosing spondylitis blood seemed to carry a telltale TCR beta motif made of several highly homologous variants. In ankylosing spondylitis patients, matched synovial fluid reportedly showed significant enrichment of disease-linked clones.

With 0 bases removed from V and 1 base from J, the gap between germline ends came to 13 bases. CDR3 length equals 16 residues. The germline gives CDR1 DFQATT, CDR2 SNEGSKA (reference sequence). The chain couples TRBV20-1 to TRBJ1-5; maybe TRBD1 (6 bases). The clonotype comes from a male donor with ankylosing spondylitis or in good health (not recorded which). The sequencing sample was made of blood, either unsorted or a sorted T cell fraction (not recorded which). The CDR3 sequence: CSARDIRGLSNQPQHF. The CDR3 bases are TGCAGTGCTAGAGACATCAGGGGTTTGAGCAATCAGCCCCAGCATTTT.